This T cell receptor (beta chain) was sequenced in a study of T cell responses to AZD1222 COVID-19 vaccine. Across the whole study: Doses given second, at about 4 or about 12 weeks, were pooled. Study-wide results and limits: Donors skewed white British and female; clonal diversity was possibly underestimated. Nearly half of the spike-specific TCRs reportedly recognize variant regions that carry no mutations.

As regards this clone: Its antigen is undetermined.

This CDR3 is 15 amino acids long. Germline V gene lookup returns CDR1 SSHAT and CDR2 FNYEAQ (reference sequence). V was cut by 5 bases and J by 3 bases, with 11 bases left in between. TCRdb's table, derived via immunoSEQ multiplex PCR, lists solely in-frame clones and lacks some. The sample lists 78,000 or so clones, approximately 89% occurring once. The chain combines TRBV7-7 with TRBJ2-6; D not certain. This TCR derives from an adult in good health. Sample: peripheral blood, taken on day 0 of AZD1222 vaccination. For the CDR3, the DNA is TGTGCCAGCAGCCCGTTAGGAGATGGGGCCAACGTCCTGACTTTC. Protein product: CASSPLGDGANVLTF.